The clone carrying this T cell receptor (beta chain) was observed a single time. TEMRA cells were enriched by FACS, and CD4+ and CD8+ T cells were negatively isolated. Germline CDR1 SGDLS, CDR2 YYNGEE. This CDR3 region has 15 residues. Trimming took off 0 bases at V and 3 bases at J, with 13 bases between the two ends. This specimen belongs to a study of CD8 T cells in Susac syndrome. Random hexamers were used to reverse transcribe roughly 0.5 to 1 ug of RNA. From the immunoSEQ multiplex PCR reads, TCRdb called clonotypes with MiXCR, one entry per CDR3 protein. The sample holds about 150,000 distinct CDR3 sequences, approximately 90% seen once.

This TCR was sampled from a human donor in good health. V and J are TRBV9 and TRBJ2-7; a weak D match, TRBD2 (5 bases). Specimen: CD4+ T cells from PBMCs. In nucleotides, the CDR3 is TGTGCCAGCAGCGTAGGTCCTAGCCGGAACTACGAGCAGTACTTC. It yields the protein CASSVGPSRNYEQYF.